This T cell receptor (beta chain) was sequenced in a study of T cells in tuberculosis. Study in general: In South Africa, adults with active tuberculosis were compared with IGRA-negative and latently infected IGRA-positive adolescents.

Sequencing used immunoSEQ multiplex PCR; TCRdb keeps in-frame clones, though not all of them. The data show 37,000 or so clones, 94% seen once. Unsorted cryopreserved PBMC were sequenced, averaging roughly 94,000 T cells per clinical donor. This CDR3 has 15 amino acids. The V end lost 7 bases, the J end lost 4 bases, and 19 bases lay between the germline ends. CDR1 and CDR2 (germline): MNHNS, SASEGT. The chain combines TRBV6-1 with TRBJ1-2; a weak D match, TRBD1 (5 bases). This TCR was sampled from a donor aged 10 to 29 with latent tuberculosis or without tuberculosis infection. Some clones in this sample may be carry-over from other donors' samples. The specimen sequenced was PBMCs. This chain's CDR3 is CASTLSGNSRYGYTF. In DNA, the CDR3 is TGTGCCAGCACCTTGTCAGGGAACAGCCGCTATGGCTACACCTTC.